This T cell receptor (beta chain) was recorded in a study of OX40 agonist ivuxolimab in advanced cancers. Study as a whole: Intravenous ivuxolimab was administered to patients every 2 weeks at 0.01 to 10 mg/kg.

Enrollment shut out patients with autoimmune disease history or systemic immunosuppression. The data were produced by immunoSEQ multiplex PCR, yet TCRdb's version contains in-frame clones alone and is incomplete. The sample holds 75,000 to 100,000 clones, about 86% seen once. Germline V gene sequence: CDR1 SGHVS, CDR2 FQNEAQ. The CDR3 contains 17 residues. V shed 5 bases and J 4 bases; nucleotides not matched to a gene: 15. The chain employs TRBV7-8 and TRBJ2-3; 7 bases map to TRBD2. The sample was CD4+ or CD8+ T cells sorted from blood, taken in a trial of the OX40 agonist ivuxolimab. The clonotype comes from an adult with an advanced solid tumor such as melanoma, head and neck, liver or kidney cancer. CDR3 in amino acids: CASSRLERGSRADTQYF. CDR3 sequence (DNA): TGTGCCAGCAGCCGTTTGGAGCGCGGGAGTAGGGCAGATACGCAGTATTTT. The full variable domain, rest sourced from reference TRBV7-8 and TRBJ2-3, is GAGVSQSPRYKVAKRGQDVALRCDPISGHVSLFWYQQALGQGPEFLTYFQNEAQLDKSGLPSDRFFAERPEGSVSTLKIQRTQQEDSAVYLCASSRLERGSRADTQYFGPGTRLTVL.